This record covers a single T cell receptor (beta chain). The entry originates in a study of blood T cell repertoires in COVID-19. CDR3 length: 13 residues. V shed 4 bases, J shed 5 bases, and the junction held 1 base outside the gene matches. Original data processing: It was from reference gene primer amplification that nucleated cell counts were estimated. Clones were read by immunoSEQ multiplex PCR, and TCRdb kept only the in-frame ones, dropping some. V and J calls and clone size are given by that table; D and trimming were obtained from the DNA. The sample lists around 130,000 clones, 80% to 85% occurring once.

The V gene is TRBV12-3 or TRBV12-4, the J gene TRBJ2-7, with 11 bases lining up with TRBD1. This clonotype originated in a man aged 25 to 40 who had recovered from COVID-19. The material sequenced was PBMCs or T cells enriched from blood (not recorded which). DNA of the CDR3: TGTGCCAGCAGTTGGACAGGGGGCAACGAGCAGTACTTC. Its protein product is CASSWTGGNEQYF.